The 19 T cell receptor beta chains given below trace back to one sample, sequenced in a study of early T cells in non-severe SARS-CoV-2 infection. TCRdb recomputed calls from the 5' RACE reads with MiXCR, one row per CDR3 protein. The data contain some 58,000 distinct CDR3 sequences, 10% to 15% of them singletons. Sample: whole blood. The receptors shown here come from an adult who was a healthcare worker with PCR-confirmed SARS-CoV-2 infection or an uninfected control (not recorded which).

Only a few counts were recorded for this clonotype. This chain uses TRBV6-5 with TRBJ1-1; D gene unclear. V dropped 5 bases and J dropped 3 bases, with 10 bases sitting between them. CDR1 and CDR2 from the germline V gene are MNHEY and SVGAGI. The CDR3 length is 13 residues. The CDR3 nucleotides read TGTGCCAGCAGTCATCAGAGTTACACTGAAGCTTTCTTT. It translates to CASSHQSYTEAFF.

The V gene is TRBV29-1, the J gene TRBJ1-1, with TRBD1 as a possible D gene (5 bases). Germline V gives CDR1 SQVTM, CDR2 ANQGSEA. The CDR3 runs to 13 residues. The V end was cut by 2 bases, the J end by 4 bases, with 11 bases between. The CDR3 DNA reads as TGCAGCGTTGAAATACAGGAGGGCACTGAAGCTTTCTTT. It is translated as CSVEIQEGTEAFF.

The genes are TRBV10-3 and TRBJ2-7; either TRBD1 or TRBD2 may fit D (5 bases each). CDR1 and CDR2 (germline): ENHRY, SYGVKD. The CDR3 is made up of 12 amino acids. V gave up 6 bases and J gave up 6 bases, with 12 bases separating them. The CDR3 loop reads CAIRVTEGEQYF. The DNA of the CDR3 is TGTGCCATCAGGGTGACAGAGGGCGAGCAGTACTTC.

This clonotype was observed a handful of times. The chain combines TRBV12-3 or TRBV12-4 with TRBJ1-5; D is possibly TRBD1 (6 bases). This CDR3 has 15 residues. The V end lost 6 bases, the J end lost 5 bases, and 17 bases lay between the germline ends. The CDR3 DNA is TGTGCCAGCAGCTACAGGGCCCCCGGGGATCAGCCCCAGCATTTT. Amino acids: CASSYRAPGDQPQHF.

This clonotype was seen a single time. J is TRBJ1-2 and V is TRBV7-2, with 11 bases lining up with TRBD1. The CDR3 totals 16 residues. V lost 6 bases and J lost 0; bases outside the gene matches: 6. Germline assignment: CDR1 SGHTA and CDR2 FQGNSA. This chain's CDR3 is CASRHGTGGANYGYTF. For the CDR3, the DNA is TGTGCCAGCAGACATGGGACAGGGGGAGCTAACTATGGCTACACCTTC.

The chain carries TRBV7-2 and TRBJ2-7; 9 bases match TRBD2. Germline loops: CDR1 SGHTA, CDR2 FQGNSA. This CDR3 has 16 residues. Trimming removed 5 bases from V and 3 bases from J; junction bases left unmatched: 11. The CDR3 nucleotides are TGTGCCAGCAGCACCAGAAGCGGGGGGCCCGGCTACGAGCAGTACTTC. The encoded protein is CASSTRSGGPGYEQYF.

The chain recombines TRBV12-3 or TRBV12-4 with TRBJ1-5; 7 bases are a match to TRBD1. Trimming took 10 bases from V and 2 from J; bases not matched to a gene: 5. The CDR3 loop spans 13 amino acids. CDR3 sequence reads: CATHTGGNQPQHF. The CDR3 bases are TGTGCCACACACACAGGGGGCAATCAGCCCCAGCATTTT.

This clonotype has a handful of counts. The V gene is TRBV6-5, the J gene TRBJ1-5; D remains unclear. Between the trimmed V and J ends, which lost 5 bases and 0 bases, there was a span of 14 bases. Germline-derived CDR1 and CDR2 are MNHEY and SVGAGI. The CDR3 has 16 residues. CDR3 region: CASSTWPDFSNQPQHF. CDR3 nucleotides: TGTGCCAGCAGTACCTGGCCCGATTTTAGCAATCAGCCCCAGCATTTT.

The chain uses TRBV10-1 and TRBJ1-3; unclear D gene. This CDR3 has 15 amino acids. CDR1 WNHNN and CDR2 SYGVQD come from the germline V gene (reference sequence). Trimming removed 3 bases at V and 2 bases at J, with 11 bases between. CDR3 DNA: TGCGCCAGCAGTGACCCGCGGAGTGCTGGAAACACCATATATTTT. As protein: CASSDPRSAGNTIYF.

This clonotype came up a few times. The chain links TRBV20-1 to TRBJ2-1; D is possibly TRBD2 (5 bases). The CDR3 is made up of 14 amino acids. Per germline, CDR1 DFQATT and CDR2 SNEGSKA (reference sequence). Trimming left V 5 bases short and J 1 base short, with 12 bases between. The DNA of the CDR3 is TGCAGTGCTCCCGCTAGCCCTTCCTACAATGAGCAGTTCTTC. Its protein product is CSAPASPSYNEQFF.

This clonotype was seen more than once but under ten times. The CDR3: CAISETSGGGTDTQYF. The CDR3 DNA reads as TGTGCCATCAGTGAGACTAGCGGGGGGGGCACAGATACGCAGTATTTT. J is TRBJ2-3 and V is TRBV10-3, with 13 bases fitting TRBD2. There are 16 residues in the CDR3. Trimming took 2 bases from V and 1 from J; bases not matched to a gene: 0. Germline V gene lookup returns CDR1 ENHRY and CDR2 SYGVKD.

This clonotype was counted ten times or more. The chain combines TRBV9 with TRBJ2-4; TRBD2 matches 7 bases. There are 13 residues in the CDR3. Germline CDR1 is SGDLS and CDR2 is YYNGEE. Germline trimming cut 4 bases from V and 5 bases from J; bases unmatched to any gene: 3. This CDR3 reads CASSLGLENIQYF. CDR3 sequence (DNA): TGTGCCAGCAGCCTAGGACTAGAAAACATTCAGTACTTC.

This clonotype was observed a few times. The V call is TRBV29-1, the J call TRBJ2-7; 8 nucleotides agree with TRBD1. There are 12 residues in the CDR3. Germline values: CDR1 SQVTM, CDR2 ANQGSEA. Trimming cost V 4 bases and J 6 bases; bases outside gene matches: 5. The CDR3: CSVADRAGEQYF. The DNA for the CDR3 is TGCAGCGTTGCGGACAGGGCCGGCGAGCAGTACTTC.

V usage is TRBV29-1 and J usage is TRBJ1-1, with D possibly TRBD1 on 6 matching bases. Germline values: CDR1 SQVTM, CDR2 ANQGSEA. Trimming took off 5 bases at V and 8 bases at J, with 9 bases between the two ends. CDR3 size: 10 residues. The CDR3 DNA reads TGCAGCGTTAGGACAGCCGAAGCTTTCTTT. It codes for CSVRTAEAFF.

This clonotype was observed a handful of times. The genes are TRBV12-2 and TRBJ2-7; no check of the table's D call, TRBD1, against the DNA was made. TRBV12-2 is an annotated pseudogene. The CDR3 is made up of 14 amino acids. CDR3 bases: TGTGCAAGTCGCTTACCCCCTGGACCCTACGAGCAGTACTTC. Amino acid sequence: CASRLPPGPYEQYF.

The chain is built from TRBV27 and TRBJ1-5; D may be TRBD1 (5 bases). The CDR3 covers 15 residues. Germline V CDR1 and CDR2: MNHEY, SMNVEV (reference sequence). Trimming removed 2 bases from V and 0 bases from J, with 8 bases in between. CDR3 in DNA: TGTGCCAGCAGTTTAGACAGCTATAGCAATCAGCCCCAGCATTTT. Translated, it gives CASSLDSYSNQPQHF.

There are many counts of this clonotype. The CDR3 spells CSARDPGYGYTF. The CDR3 region has the DNA TGCAGTGCTAGAGATCCCGGCTATGGCTACACCTTC. This chain links TRBV20-1 with TRBJ1-2; the D is unclear. Germline loops: CDR1 DFQATT, CDR2 SNEGSKA (reference sequence). V was clipped by 0 bases and J by 4 bases, with 6 bases between them. CDR3 length equals 12 residues.

This clonotype was counted many times. The rearrangement uses TRBV4-2 and TRBJ1-1; possible D gene TRBD1, 6 bases. V gave up 6 bases and J gave up 4 bases, with 15 bases separating them. Germline CDR1 and CDR2: LGHNA and YNFKEQ. This CDR3 has 14 residues. The chain's CDR3 is CASRLIRGGTEAFF. The DNA of the CDR3 is TGTGCCAGCAGGCTAATCAGGGGAGGCACTGAAGCTTTCTTT.

This clonotype has only one observation. The V call is TRBV7-3, the J call TRBJ2-3; no clear D. Between the trimmed V and J ends, which lost 0 bases and 4 bases, there was a span of 8 bases. Looked up from germline, CDR1 is SGHTA and CDR2 is FQGTGA. This CDR3 has 14 residues. The CDR3 loop is CASSLTVKPDTQYF. The CDR3 DNA is TGTGCCAGCAGCTTAACAGTTAAGCCAGATACGCAGTATTTT.